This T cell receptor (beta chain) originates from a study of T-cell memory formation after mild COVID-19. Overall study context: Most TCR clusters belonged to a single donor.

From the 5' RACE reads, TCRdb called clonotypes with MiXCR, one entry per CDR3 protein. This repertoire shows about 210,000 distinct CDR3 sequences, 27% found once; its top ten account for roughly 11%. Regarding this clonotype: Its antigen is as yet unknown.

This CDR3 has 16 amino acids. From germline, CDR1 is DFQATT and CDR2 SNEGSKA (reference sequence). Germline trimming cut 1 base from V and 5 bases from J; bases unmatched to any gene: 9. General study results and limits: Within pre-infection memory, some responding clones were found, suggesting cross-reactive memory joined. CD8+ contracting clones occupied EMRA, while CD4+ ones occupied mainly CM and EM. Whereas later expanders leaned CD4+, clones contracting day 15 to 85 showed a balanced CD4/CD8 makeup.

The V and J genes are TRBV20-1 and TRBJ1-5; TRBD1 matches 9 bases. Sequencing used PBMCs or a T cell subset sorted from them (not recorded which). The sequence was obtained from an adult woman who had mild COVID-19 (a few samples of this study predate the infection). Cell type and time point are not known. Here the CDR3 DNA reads TGCAGTGCTAGAGGTCCGCACAGGGGGCCATATCAGCCCCAGCATTTT. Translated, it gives CSARGPHRGPYQPQHF.